The following is a TCR beta chain sequence with its context. The data are from a study of blood T cell repertoires in COVID-19. Study as a whole: The analysed material was cDNA or gDNA that came from T cells, B-cell-depleted T cells, or PBMCs.

Using immunoSEQ multiplex PCR, the repertoire was profiled, and TCRdb retains in-frame clones only, with some absent. This table has some 300,000 clones, 88% appearing once. This CDR3 comprises 18 residues. Germline V gives CDR1 LNHDA, CDR2 SQIVND (reference sequence). Trimming pared 3 bases from V and 0 bases from J, leaving 18 bases between. In terms of age and location, participants ranged from roughly 18 to 90 years and lived in approximately 26 US areas. Cohorts were determined from participant-reported clinical history. The gene calls are TRBV19 and TRBJ2-1, with a tentative D call TRBD2 (6 bases). The TCR was taken from a woman under 40 who had recovered from COVID-19. Sample: PBMCs or T cells enriched from blood (not recorded which). CDR3 in DNA: TGTGCCAGTAGTATTCTCCGTTCGGGGGTTATCTCCTACAATGAGCAGTTCTTC. It is translated as CASSILRSGVISYNEQFF.